This T cell receptor beta chain was sequenced for a study of cytomegalovirus exposure and HLA in healthy donors. PCR was performed using 60 Vbeta and 13 Jbeta primers. The repertoire was sequenced with immunoSEQ multiplex PCR; TCRdb's copy has only in-frame clones and lacks some. The sample records approximately 190,000 clones, about nine tenths being singletons. Trimming removed 6 bases from V and 5 bases from J; junction bases left unmatched: 4. CDR1 and CDR2 from the germline V gene are SEHNR and FQNEAQ (reference sequence). The CDR3 contains 14 residues. The sample holds a few counts of this clone.

What was sequenced was PBMCs. The chain joins TRBV7-9 to TRBJ1-4; TRBD1 agrees at 9 bases. This sequence was found in a boy younger than 10 in good health and CMV-seronegative. The CDR3 nucleotides are TGTGCCAGCAGTACCGGGACAGGGAATGAAAAACTGTTTTTT. Residues: CASSTGTGNEKLFF.